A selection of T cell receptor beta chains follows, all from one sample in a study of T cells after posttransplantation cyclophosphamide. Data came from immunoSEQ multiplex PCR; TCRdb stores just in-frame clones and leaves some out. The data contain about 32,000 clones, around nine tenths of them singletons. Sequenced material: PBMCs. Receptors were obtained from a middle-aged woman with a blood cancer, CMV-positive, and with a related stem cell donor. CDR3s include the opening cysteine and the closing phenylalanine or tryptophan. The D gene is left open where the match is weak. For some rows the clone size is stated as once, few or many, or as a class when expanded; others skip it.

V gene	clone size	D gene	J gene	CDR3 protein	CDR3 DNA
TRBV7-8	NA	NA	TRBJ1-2	CASSLVNGANYGYTF	TGTGCCAGCAGCTTAGTGAACGGAGCTAACTATGGCTACACCTTC
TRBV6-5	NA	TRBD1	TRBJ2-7	CASSRGQGGDEQYF	TGTGCCAGCAGTCGAGGACAGGGGGGGGACGAGCAGTACTTC
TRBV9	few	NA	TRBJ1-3	CASSVERPGNTIYF	TGTGCCAGCAGCGTAGAGAGGCCTGGAAACACCATATATTTT
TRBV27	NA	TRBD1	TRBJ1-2	CASKTGLGGYTF	TGTGCCAGCAAGACAGGGTTAGGTGGCTACACCTTC
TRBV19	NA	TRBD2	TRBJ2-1	CASSPRTSSLHEQFF	TGTGCCAGTAGCCCCCGGACTAGCTCCTTACATGAGCAGTTCTTC
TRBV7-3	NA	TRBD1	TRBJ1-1	CASSLGTENTEAFF	TGTGCCAGCAGCTTAGGGACAGAGAACACTGAAGCTTTCTTT
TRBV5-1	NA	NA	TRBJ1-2	CASSLGRGGYGYTF	TGCGCCAGCAGCTTGGGCAGGGGTGGATATGGCTACACCTTC
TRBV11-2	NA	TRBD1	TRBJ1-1	CASSLDPEGANEAFF	TGTGCCAGCAGCTTAGATCCGGAGGGGGCGAATGAAGCTTTCTTT
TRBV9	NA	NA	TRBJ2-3	CASRKPRGRSKGTDTQYF	TGTGCCAGCAGGAAACCAAGGGGCAGGTCTAAAGGAACAGATACGCAGTATTTT
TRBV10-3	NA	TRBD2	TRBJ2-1	CAIKSGEYNEQFF	TGTGCCATCAAGAGCGGGGAGTACAATGAGCAGTTCTTC
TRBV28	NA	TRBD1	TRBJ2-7	CASRPGQGNSEQYF	TGTGCCAGCCGTCCCGGACAGGGAAACTCCGAGCAGTACTTC
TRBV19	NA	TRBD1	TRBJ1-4	CASSMVAGGGEKLFF	TGTGCCAGTAGTATGGTGGCAGGGGGAGGAGAAAAACTGTTTTTT
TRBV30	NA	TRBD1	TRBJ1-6	CAWVGQGPRNSPLHF	TGTGCCTGGGTGGGACAGGGGCCCCGTAATTCACCCCTCCACTTT
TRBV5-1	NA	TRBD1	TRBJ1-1	CASSLQGSTEAFF	TGCGCCAGCAGCCTACAGGGGAGCACTGAAGCTTTCTTT
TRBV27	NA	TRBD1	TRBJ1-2	CASSLKPGQGSAYGYTF	TGTGCCAGCAGTTTAAAACCGGGACAGGGATCCGCTTATGGCTACACCTTC
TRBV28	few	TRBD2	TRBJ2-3	CASTQLAGGPTDTQYF	TGTGCCAGCACCCAACTAGCGGGGGGTCCCACAGATACGCAGTATTTT